These 20 T cell receptor beta chains were sequenced from one sample in a study of shared clonotypes between healthy human individuals. The protocol was immunoSEQ multiplex PCR, while the TCRdb copy is restricted to in-frame clones and leaves out a portion. This sample has roughly 110,000 clones, with more than 65% found just once. Specimen: memory CD8+ T cells sorted from blood. Subset reported: CD45RO+ cells pooled with CCR7-negative TemRA cells. The source is a woman aged 25 to 39 in good health.

To note about this clone: Just one base apart from a much larger clone, this may be a read error. This sequence joins TRBV5-4 and TRBJ2-7, with D perhaps matching TRBD1 or TRBD2 (5 bases each). This CDR3 spans 13 amino acids. Germline CDR1 SGHNT, CDR2 YYREEE (reference sequence). With 6 bases removed from V and 3 bases from J, the gap between germline ends came to 13 bases. CDR3 amino acids: CASNFWGNYEQYF. DNA for the CDR3: TGTGCCAGCAACTTCTGGGGGAACTACGAGCAGTACTTC.

The chain has TRBV19 and TRBJ2-7; no firm D call. V was pared by 5 bases and J by 1 base, with 9 bases between. This CDR3 has 13 amino acids. The germline CDR1 and CDR2 sequences are LNHDA and SQIVND (reference sequence). DNA of the CDR3: TGTGCCAGTAGTCCCCCCGGGTCCTACGAGCAGTACTTC. This sequence encodes CASSPPGSYEQYF.

The chain has TRBV12-5 and TRBJ2-1, with D possibly called TRBD1 or TRBD2 (5 bases each). V lost 3 bases and J lost 8, with 11 bases in between. This CDR3 is 13 amino acids long. CDR1 LGHNT and CDR2 FRNRAP come from the germline V gene. The chain's CDR3 is CASGFWGSDEQFF. CDR3 in DNA: TGTGCTAGTGGTTTCTGGGGGTCCGATGAGCAGTTCTTC.

In its sample, this clone was seen many times. The V and J genes are TRBV2 and TRBJ2-1, with 13 nucleotides matching TRBD2. Trimming at V came to 5 bases and at J to 8 bases, leaving 6 bases not matched to a gene. CDR1 and CDR2 (germline): SNHLY, FYNNEI. There are 15 residues in the CDR3. The CDR3 sequence is CASSPRTSGSYEQFF. CDR3 coding DNA: TGTGCCAGCAGTCCGAGGACTAGCGGGAGTTATGAGCAGTTCTTC.

This chain links TRBV27 with TRBJ2-5; 8 bases are shared with TRBD2. The DNA end is a closer match to TRBJ2-7, so the J assignment may be wrong. Germline V lookup: CDR1 MNHEY, CDR2 SMNVEV (reference sequence). This CDR3 is 14 amino acids long. CDR3 sequence: CASSLIAGNYEQYF. CDR3 in DNA: TGTGCCAGCAGTTTAATAGCGGGGAACTACGAGCAGTACTTC.

The V and J genes are TRBV19 and TRBJ2-2; D is ambiguous. This CDR3 is 15 amino acids long. Germline CDR1 reads LNHDA; CDR2 reads SQIVND (reference sequence). V lost 3 bases, J lost 6 bases, and 14 bases lay in between. The chain's CDR3 is CASSIYWMSAGELFF. The DNA for the CDR3 is TGTGCCAGTAGTATTTATTGGATGTCCGCCGGGGAGCTGTTTTTT.

J is TRBJ1-5 and V is TRBV29-1; D call uncertain. CDR1 and CDR2 from the germline V gene are SQVTM and ANQGSEA. This CDR3 region has 12 residues. V lost 4 bases to trimming and J lost 3 bases, with 7 bases between them. CDR3 protein: CSVAGFNQPQHF. CDR3 bases: TGCAGCGTTGCGGGATTCAATCAGCCCCAGCATTTT.

V usage is TRBV5-4 and J usage is TRBJ2-7, with a weak D call TRBD2 (6 bases). V dropped 1 base and J dropped 5 bases, with 16 bases sitting between them. The CDR3 contains 15 residues. Per the germline V gene, CDR1 is SGHNT and CDR2 is YYREEE (reference sequence). The DNA of the CDR3 is TGTGCCAGCAGCTTGTTTCTTTTGGAGGGCGACGAGCAGTACTTC. Translated, it gives CASSLFLLEGDEQYF.

This sequence joins TRBV29-1 and TRBJ2-7; the D is unclear. CDR3 length equals 12 residues. Trimming took off 4 bases at V and 0 bases at J, with 7 bases between the two ends. Germline V gene data show CDR1 as SQVTM and CDR2 as ANQGSEA. This CDR3 is CSVVKSSYEQYF. The DNA of the CDR3 is TGCAGCGTTGTGAAAAGCTCCTACGAGCAGTACTTC.

V usage is TRBV4-1 and J usage is TRBJ2-1; maybe TRBD2 (6 bases). Trimming removed 0 bases at V and 13 bases at J, with 10 bases between. This CDR3 region has 12 residues. Germline V lookup: CDR1 MGHRA, CDR2 YSYEKL. This CDR3 reads CASSQEAGPQFF. Written as DNA, the CDR3 is TGCGCCAGCAGCCAAGAAGCGGGTCCTCAGTTCTTC.

The J gene is TRBJ1-2, the V gene TRBV18; D gene unclear. The CDR3 has 18 residues. Germline CDR1 reads KGHSH; CDR2 reads LQKENI. Trimming stripped 0 bases from V and 6 bases from J, with 23 bases between. The CDR3 DNA reads as TGTGCCAGCTCACCACCCGGACGGACCCACATAACCAGGAATGGCTACACCTTC. Translating gives CASSPPGRTHITRNGYTF.

This chain joins TRBV23-1 and TRBJ1-2; TRBD1 aligns across 12 bases. TRBV23-1 counts as an open reading frame of uncertain function. CDR3 length: 18 amino acids. Trimming removed 1 base from V and 1 base from J; junction bases left unmatched: 7. Here the CDR3 reads CASSQLGDRGPLNYGYTF. CDR3 nucleotide sequence: TGCGCCAGCAGTCAATTAGGGGACAGGGGGCCACTTAACTATGGCTACACCTTC.

The rearrangement links TRBV5-5 to TRBJ2-7, with D perhaps given as TRBD1 or TRBD2 (5 bases each). This CDR3 is built from 15 residues. V dropped 0 bases and J dropped 4 bases, with 14 bases sitting between them. Germline values: CDR1 SGHKS, CDR2 YYEKEE (reference sequence). In nucleotides, the CDR3 is TGTGCCAGCAGCTTGGAAGGGACCGGACAATACGAGCAGTACTTC. Encoded protein: CASSLEGTGQYEQYF.

The chain couples TRBV4-1 to TRBJ2-3; possible D gene TRBD2, 7 bases. The CDR3 length is 16 residues. The V gene lost 1 base and the J gene lost 2 bases, with 13 bases spanning the gap. The germline gives CDR1 MGHRA, CDR2 YSYEKL. CDR3 nucleotides: TGCGCCAGCAGCCAAGGGGGGGGCGGTTTCACAGATACGCAGTATTTT. The encoded protein is CASSQGGGGFTDTQYF.

This clone was counted a few times. The CDR3 region is CSEGGNTIYF. The CDR3 DNA reads as TGCAGTGAGGGAGGAAACACCATATATTTT. J is TRBJ1-3 and V is TRBV20-1; D is undetermined. The CDR3 runs 10 residues. In germline, CDR1 is DFQATT, CDR2 SNEGSKA (reference sequence). Trimming pared 7 bases from V and 4 bases from J, leaving 5 bases between.

The V gene is TRBV6-5, the J gene TRBJ2-7; the D is unclear. CDR1 is MNHEY, CDR2 SVGAGI, per germline. Trimming left V 0 bases short and J 5 bases short, with 11 bases between. The CDR3 spans 14 residues. The CDR3 sequence is CASSYSVRANEQYF. As DNA, the CDR3 is TGTGCCAGCAGTTACTCGGTCCGGGCCAACGAGCAGTACTTC.

The genes are TRBV28 and TRBJ2-2, with D hard to call. The V and J ends lost 5 bases and 2 bases respectively, with 12 bases between them. Germline CDR1 MDHEN, CDR2 SYDVKM. The CDR3 consists of 15 residues. The CDR3 sequence is CASSPPADNTGELFF. The CDR3 DNA reads as TGTGCCAGCAGTCCGCCGGCGGACAACACCGGGGAGCTGTTTTTT.

The chain uses TRBV5-1 and TRBJ2-1; weak D call: TRBD1 (6 bases). Germline CDR1 and CDR2: SGHRS and YFSETQ. The CDR3 consists of 15 residues. Trimming took 0 bases from V and 4 from J, leaving 11 bases between them. DNA for the CDR3: TGCGCCAGCAGCTTGGATTCAGGGGCATACAATGAGCAGTTCTTC. Protein: CASSLDSGAYNEQFF.

This clone appeared a single time. The V gene is TRBV9, the J gene TRBJ1-5; D gene uncertain. The germline gives CDR1 SGDLS, CDR2 YYNGEE. This CDR3 spans 14 amino acids. V was trimmed by 0 bases and J by 6 bases, leaving 10 bases between them. The CDR3 sequence is CASSVGRSGQPQHF. DNA of the CDR3: TGTGCCAGCAGCGTAGGTAGAAGCGGTCAGCCCCAGCATTTT.

This chain uses TRBV4-1 with TRBJ2-3, with 8 bases aligning to TRBD1. Germline V gene sequence: CDR1 MGHRA, CDR2 YSYEKL. Losses at the gene ends were 5 bases for V and 3 bases for J; bases not matched to a gene: 10. CDR3 length: 16 amino acids. The CDR3 loop reads CASSFSRTGTTDTQYF. Written as DNA, the CDR3 is TGCGCCAGCAGCTTTTCCCGGACAGGGACGACAGATACGCAGTATTTT.